Below, one TCR beta chain is given with its context. Its specificity is unknown. The sample is drawn from a study of T cell repertoires in aging, cancer and after chemotherapy. Study-wide background: Donor ages fell into six groups from 30 or younger up to 70 or older.

Amplification of TCR beta used genomic DNA extracted from peripheral blood. The V segment lost 4 bases and the J segment 4 bases; nucleotides outside the gene matches: 7. CDR1 is SGHNT, CDR2 YYREEE, per germline (reference sequence). The CDR3 covers 16 residues. Rearranged V-D-J TRB sequences were amplified with a mixed TRB-A/B primer pool. TCRdb reprocessed the multiplex PCR reads via MiXCR and lists one record per CDR3 protein. The sample yields 9,500 or so distinct CDR3 sequences, around 35% seen once. Overall study results and limits: Loss of evenness, beyond lost richness, contributed to age-related TCR diversity decline in cancer patients.

The sequence came from a human donor in good health. The chain combines TRBV5-4 with TRBJ2-2; 10 bases map to TRBD1. The sequenced material came from blood. For the CDR3, the DNA is TGTGCCAGCAGCCCGAGACAGGGGGCAACCACCGGGGAGCTGTTTTTT. Amino acids: CASSPRQGATTGELFF.